Presented here are 18 T cell receptor beta chains from one specimen sequenced in a study of shared clonotypes between healthy human individuals. The data were produced by immunoSEQ multiplex PCR, yet TCRdb's version contains in-frame clones alone and is incomplete. This table has under 1,100,000 clones, approximately 76% appearing once. Material: memory CD4+ T cells sorted from blood. Subset of the sample: CD45RA-negative fraction. Receptors were obtained from a young man in good health.

The CDR3 coding sequence is TGTGCCAGCAGCCCAGGACAGGGAAAACTGTTTTTT. Residues: CASSPGQGKLFF. The rearrangement links TRBV5-4 to TRBJ1-4; 8 bases map to TRBD1. Germline CDR1 and CDR2: SGHNT and YYREEE (reference sequence). The CDR3 runs to 12 residues. J gave up 10 bases and V 4 bases, and 3 bases lay outside the gene matches. The full variable domain, its missing parts supplied by reference TRBV5-4 and TRBJ1-4, is ETGVTQSPTHLIKTRGQQVTLRCSSQSGHNTVSWYQQALGQGPQFIFQYYREEENGRGNFPPRFSGLQFPNYSSELNVNALELDDSALYLCASSPGQGKLFFGSGTQLSVL.

This rearrangement joins TRBV10-3 to TRBJ2-5; D remains unclear. Germline CDR1 and CDR2: ENHRY and SYGVKD. V was pared by 6 bases and J by 4 bases, with 15 bases between. This CDR3 is 14 amino acids long. The CDR3 region has the DNA TGTGCCATCAGGGGAAATGAAGGACGAGAGACCCAGTACTTC. The encoded protein is CAIRGNEGRETQYF.

This rearrangement joins TRBV2 to TRBJ2-1, with D possibly being TRBD1 (7 bases). The germline V gene encodes CDR1 SNHLY and CDR2 FYNNEI. V lost 7 bases and J lost 3, with 13 bases in between. This CDR3 has 14 residues. CDR3 nucleotides: TGTGCCAGCAACCTCAGGGGGGTCTACAATGAGCAGTTCTTC. Protein sequence: CASNLRGVYNEQFF.

This clone was seen a single time. The chain recombines TRBV29-1 with TRBJ2-7, with a tentative D call TRBD1 (6 bases). The CDR3 sequence is 13 residues long. V lost 4 bases to trimming and J lost 2 bases, with 12 bases between them. Germline CDR1 is SQVTM and CDR2 is ANQGSEA. CDR3 residues: CSVVKDRPYEQYF. CDR3 DNA sequence: TGCAGCGTTGTAAAGGACAGACCCTACGAGCAGTACTTC.

The chain is built from TRBV2 and TRBJ1-5; TRBD1 aligns across 11 bases. The CDR3 totals 15 residues. J gave up 5 bases and V 6 bases, and 6 bases lay outside the gene matches. In germline, CDR1 is SNHLY, CDR2 FYNNEI. The CDR3 protein is CASRAGTGGDQPQHF. The DNA of the CDR3 is TGTGCCAGCAGAGCCGGGACAGGGGGAGATCAGCCCCAGCATTTT.

This clone was recorded only once. The gene calls are TRBV7-9 and TRBJ1-1; D is possibly TRBD1 (5 bases). CDR1 and CDR2 from the germline V gene are SEHNR and FQNEAQ (reference sequence). This CDR3 has 15 residues. Trimming pared 0 bases from V and 6 bases from J, leaving 14 bases between. CDR3 protein: CASSLARQGGPEAFF. Written as DNA, the CDR3 is TGTGCCAGCAGCTTAGCGAGGCAGGGAGGTCCTGAAGCTTTCTTT.

The chain links TRBV29-1 to TRBJ2-5; no firm D call. V gave up 5 bases and J gave up 5 bases, with 12 bases separating them. Germline values: CDR1 SQVTM, CDR2 ANQGSEA. The CDR3 spans 12 residues. CDR3 residues: CSVYDLGETQYF. The CDR3 DNA is TGCAGCGTTTACGACCTCGGGGAGACCCAGTACTTC.

Only a few counts were recorded for this clone. The genes are TRBV11-2 and TRBJ2-1; D is undetermined. V was shortened by 0 bases and J by 4 bases, with 7 bases between the two germline ends. The CDR3 loop spans 14 amino acids. Germline CDR1 reads SGHAT; CDR2 reads FQNNGV. The DNA of the CDR3 is TGTGCCAGCAGCTTAGATCACTCATACAATGAGCAGTTCTTC. This gives the protein CASSLDHSYNEQFF.

This clone appeared a few times. Different DNA sequences within this sample yield the same CDR3. The CDR3, as DNA: TGTGCCAGCAGTGAACAGACCTACGAGCAGTACTTC. Protein: CASSEQTYEQYF. This rearrangement joins TRBV6-1 to TRBJ2-7; D is unclear. There are 12 residues in the CDR3. Per germline, CDR1 MNHNS and CDR2 SASEGT. With 2 bases removed from V and 2 bases from J, the gap between germline ends came to 4 bases.

This sequence joins TRBV11-2 and TRBJ2-7; D is possibly TRBD1 (5 bases). V lost 5 bases and J 5 bases, leaving 19 bases between the germline ends. This CDR3 is built from 15 residues. Germline V gene lookup returns CDR1 SGHAT and CDR2 FQNNGV. The CDR3: CASSRGGQGIDEQYF. The DNA for the CDR3 is TGTGCCAGCAGCCGCGGTGGGCAGGGCATCGACGAGCAGTACTTC.

The chain employs TRBV6-5 and TRBJ1-2; D not resolved. The V gene's germline CDR1 is MNHEY and CDR2 SVGAGI. The CDR3 extends over 12 amino acids. V lost 8 bases, J lost 4 bases, and 11 bases lay in between. In DNA form, the CDR3 reads TGTGCCAGCTTAGGCGACGGCTATGGCTACACCTTC. Protein sequence: CASLGDGYGYTF.

V is TRBV9 and J is TRBJ2-3, with 7 bases aligning to TRBD2. The CDR3 consists of 13 residues. Germline CDR1 and CDR2: SGDLS and YYNGEE. Germline trimming cut 0 bases from V and 5 bases from J; bases unmatched to any gene: 0. The CDR3 bases are TGTGCCAGCAGCGTAGCGGGGGGAGATACGCAGTATTTT. Translated: CASSVAGGDTQYF.

V gene TRBV10-3 combines with J gene TRBJ2-1, with 8 bases lining up with TRBD1. Trimming removed 10 bases from V and 5 bases from J; junction bases left unmatched: 7. Germline V gives CDR1 ENHRY, CDR2 SYGVKD. CDR3 length: 13 amino acids. CDR3 sequence: CANRQGPNNEQFF. The CDR3 DNA is TGTGCCAACCGACAGGGGCCAAACAATGAGCAGTTCTTC.

The genes are TRBV7-8 and TRBJ2-2; 12 bases are shared with TRBD2. The CDR3 has 16 amino acids. Germline CDR1 and CDR2: SGHVS and FQNEAQ. The trim removed 5 bases at V and 3 bases at J, leaving 4 bases unmatched. CDR3 residues: CASSGRTSGDTGELFF. The CDR3 DNA is TGTGCCAGCAGCGGACGGACTAGCGGGGACACCGGGGAGCTGTTTTTT.

Regarding this clone: Additional DNA sequences in this sample encode the identical CDR3. The chain couples TRBV5-1 to TRBJ1-2, with 8 positions matching TRBD1. Per germline, CDR1 SGHRS and CDR2 YFSETQ. The CDR3 contains 14 residues. V was clipped by 4 bases and J by 3 bases; unmatched bases: 5. The CDR3 DNA follows: TGCGCCAGCAGCGTTTCAGGGGGCCACTATGGCTACACCTTC. This translates into CASSVSGGHYGYTF.

The chain recombines TRBV11-2 with TRBJ2-1; 11 bases line up with TRBD2. Germline-derived CDR1 and CDR2 are SGHAT and FQNNGV. V gave up 5 bases and J gave up 6 bases; unmatched junction bases: 9. This CDR3 region has 16 residues. CDR3 protein: CASSKTSGRGGNEQFF. CDR3 coding DNA: TGTGCCAGCAGCAAAACTAGCGGGAGAGGAGGCAATGAGCAGTTCTTC.

The chain uses TRBV7-9 and TRBJ2-5; D remains unclear. The J call may be wrong; the DNA end is better matched by TRBJ2-7. CDR3 size: 12 residues. The germline CDR1 and CDR2 sequences are SEHNR and FQNEAQ (reference sequence). The CDR3 loop reads CASSLESTEQYF. The CDR3 DNA sequence: TGTGCCAGCAGCTTAGAGTCCACCGAGCAGTACTTC.

The chain employs TRBV2 and TRBJ2-5; either TRBD1 or TRBD2 may supply D (5 bases each). The CDR3 runs to 16 residues. Looked up from germline, CDR1 is SNHLY and CDR2 is FYNNEI. Trimming took off 3 bases at V and 2 bases at J, with 16 bases between the two ends. CDR3: CASSESGLELQETQYF. The CDR3 nucleotides are TGTGCCAGCAGTGAGTCGGGGCTTGAACTACAAGAGACCCAGTACTTC. The full variable domain, with the rest looked up from reference TRBV2 and TRBJ2-5, is EPEVTQTPSHQVTQMGQEVILRCVPISNHLYFYWYRQILGQKVEFLVSFYNNEISEKSEIFDDQFSVERPDGSNFTLKIRSTKLEDSAMYFCASSESGLELQETQYFGPGTRLLVL.